These 5 T cell receptor beta chains were all obtained from the same sample, sequenced in a study of T cell repertoires in cytomegalovirus infection (dated by TCRdb to the late 2010s). No antigens are known for them. Sequenced on an Illumina HiSeq 1500. TCRdb applied fastp at Q25 and MiXCR to the public reads, then kept only in-frame beta chains. Rows merge per CDR3 protein into single entries with the most common DNA and genes. Recorded for this sample are about 350,000 distinct CDR3 sequences; roughly 34% of them occurred a single time. Clones ranked in the top ten supply about 14% of the sample. The treatment or condition label here, explained by the study, means: in vitro stimulation with specific CMV peptide epitopes to enrich CMV-specific T cells. Sequencing was performed on cultured PBMCs, taken from culture after CMV antigen stimulation. Receptors originate from a human donor in good health (CMV status not recorded). Some clones in this sample may be carry-over from other donors' samples.

V and J are TRBV7-2 and TRBJ1-3, with D perhaps matching TRBD1 (5 bases). Germline V gives CDR1 SGHTA, CDR2 FQGNSA. The CDR3 sequence is 15 residues long. Trimming took off 5 bases at V and 4 bases at J, with 15 bases between the two ends. CDR3 in amino acids: CASSIYGAEGNTIYF. For the CDR3, the DNA is TGTGCCAGCAGCATTTATGGGGCGGAAGGAAACACCATATATTTT. The full variable domain, with the rest looked up from reference TRBV7-2 and TRBJ1-3, is GAGVSQSPSNKVTEKGKDVELRCDPISGHTALYWYRQSLGQGLEFLIYFQGNSAPDKSGLPSDRFSAERTGGSVSTLTIQRTQQEDSAVYLCASSIYGAEGNTIYFGEGSWLTVV.

The count of this clonotype is one. This chain joins TRBV2 and TRBJ2-1, with D uncertain. The CDR3 runs 10 residues. Germline V gene sequence: CDR1 SNHLY, CDR2 FYNNEI. Trimming shortened V by 9 bases and J by 8 bases, and 8 bases separated the two germline ends. The CDR3: CASVADEQFF. CDR3 nucleotide sequence: TGTGCCAGTGTAGCCGATGAGCAGTTCTTC.

The chain links TRBV7-2 to TRBJ1-2, with D possibly matching TRBD1 (5 bases). Trimming shortened V by 0 bases and J by 4 bases, and 12 bases separated the two germline ends. The CDR3 is made up of 15 amino acids. CDR1 and CDR2 (germline): SGHTA, FQGNSA. The CDR3 spells CASSLARGQGYGYTF. CDR3 in DNA: TGTGCCAGCAGCTTAGCGCGAGGGCAGGGCTATGGCTACACCTTC.

This clonotype came up a few times. This chain links TRBV27 with TRBJ1-5, with a tentative D call TRBD1 (5 bases). Germline values: CDR1 MNHEY, CDR2 SMNVEV (reference sequence). Trimming pared 2 bases from V and 4 bases from J, leaving 9 bases between. The CDR3 loop spans 14 amino acids. This CDR3 is CASSLIGTNQPQHF. The CDR3 DNA sequence: TGTGCCAGCAGTTTAATAGGGACTAATCAGCCCCAGCATTTT.

The chain is built from TRBV19 and TRBJ1-2; D call uncertain. Trimming shortened V by 3 bases and J by 4 bases, and 9 bases separated the two germline ends. This CDR3 contains 13 residues. Germline lookup yields CDR1 LNHDA and CDR2 SQIVND (reference sequence). DNA of the CDR3: TGTGCCAGTAGTATCGGTCAGGTCTATGGCTACACCTTC. As protein: CASSIGQVYGYTF.